Shown below are 13 T cell receptor beta chains from a single sample sequenced in a study of technical replicates of blood from a handful of donors (dated by TCRdb to between 2016 and 2019). The protocol used for the library was the immunoSEQ multiplex PCR assay. TCRdb limited this immuneACCESS table to in-frame rearrangements with V and J called. A share of clones is missing; checked studies link under half to unresolved V genes, and the rest is unexplained. The table for this sample lists approximately 93,000 clones; 94% of them were counted only once. The biggest ten clones account for over 0.2% of the sample. Sequencing was carried out using T cells isolated from PBMCs. The receptors were gathered from a human donor in good health.

The V gene is TRBV19, the J gene TRBJ1-4; D possibly corresponds to TRBD1 (6 bases). The CDR3 runs to 13 residues. In germline, CDR1 is LNHDA, CDR2 SQIVND (reference sequence). Trimming took 9 bases from V and 7 from J, leaving 15 bases between them. CDR3 region: CASRTGMGEKLFF. As DNA, the CDR3 is TGTGCCAGCCGTACAGGGATGGGTGAAAAACTGTTTTTT.

J is TRBJ2-1 and V is TRBV7-8, with TRBD2 matching 8 bases. This CDR3 comprises 18 residues. The germline V gene encodes CDR1 SGHVS and CDR2 FQNEAQ. Trimming took 6 bases from V and 4 from J; bases not matched to a gene: 17. The CDR3 nucleotides read TGTGCCAGCAGTCTTGACCCCATAGCGGGATATGGTTACAATGAGCAGTTCTTC. This codes for CASSLDPIAGYGYNEQFF. The variable domain in full, completed from reference TRBV7-8 and TRBJ2-1, reads GAGVSQSPRYKVAKRGQDVALRCDPISGHVSLFWYQQALGQGPEFLTYFQNEAQLDKSGLPSDRFFAERPEGSVSTLKIQRTQQEDSAVYLCASSLDPIAGYGYNEQFFGPGTRLTVL.

V gene TRBV6-5 combines with J gene TRBJ2-1, with 11 bases identical to TRBD2. Germline trimming cut 0 bases from V and 10 bases from J; bases unmatched to any gene: 8. This CDR3 has 16 amino acids. CDR1 is MNHEY, CDR2 SVGAGI, per germline. The CDR3 coding sequence is TGTGCCAGCAGTTACTCGGCTAGCGGGAGGATGGGGGAGCAGTTCTTC. Translation: CASSYSASGRMGEQFF.

The chain is built from TRBV30 and TRBJ1-1, with D tentatively TRBD1 (5 bases). This CDR3 has 13 amino acids. Germline V lookup: CDR1 GTSNPN, CDR2 SVGIG (reference sequence). Trimming removed 4 bases from V and 11 bases from J, with 20 bases in between. DNA of the CDR3: TGTGCCTGGATTTCCCCTCGGGGGACGGGGGCTTTCTTT. Translating it yields CAWISPRGTGAFF.

The chain employs TRBV28 and TRBJ2-1; 12 bases match TRBD2. Per the germline V gene, CDR1 is MDHEN and CDR2 is SYDVKM. The V gene end was trimmed by 9 bases and the J gene end by 3 bases; junction bases not matched to a gene: 12. This CDR3 is 17 amino acids long. The CDR3: CASLTGGLAGIYNEQFF. For the CDR3, the DNA is TGTGCCAGTCTCACTGGAGGACTAGCGGGGATCTACAATGAGCAGTTCTTC.

This chain joins TRBV4-2 and TRBJ1-4, with 11 bases that match TRBD1. The CDR3 covers 18 residues. Trimming took 8 bases from V and 3 from J; bases not matched to a gene: 14. The germline V gene encodes CDR1 LGHNA and CDR2 YNFKEQ. CDR3 sequence reads: CASEPQGTGGEPNEKLFF. CDR3 DNA sequence: TGTGCCAGCGAACCCCAAGGGACAGGGGGGGAGCCTAATGAAAAACTGTTTTTT.

The rearrangement links TRBV4-1 to TRBJ1-1; a possible D gene is TRBD1 (5 bases). V gave up 6 bases and J gave up 1 base, with 9 bases separating them. Germline CDR1 MGHRA, CDR2 YSYEKL. The CDR3 consists of 13 residues. The CDR3 sequence: CASRGRGNTEAFF. In nucleotides, the CDR3 is TGCGCCAGCAGGGGGCGGGGGAACACTGAAGCTTTCTTT.

V gene TRBV27 combines with J gene TRBJ2-1; 10 bases agree with TRBD1. The V gene end was trimmed by 4 bases and the J gene end by 0 bases; junction bases not matched to a gene: 18. The germline CDR1 and CDR2 sequences are MNHEY and SMNVEV (reference sequence). This CDR3 region has 21 residues. The CDR3 region has the DNA TGTGCCAGCAGTTCCCGGGACAGGGGTATTTTATGGGCTAGCTCCTACAATGAGCAGTTCTTC. Translation: CASSSRDRGILWASSYNEQFF.

V is TRBV2 and J is TRBJ1-2; no clear D gene. Germline V gene lookup returns CDR1 SNHLY and CDR2 FYNNEI. The CDR3 totals 14 residues. Between the trimmed V and J ends, which lost 5 bases and 3 bases, there was a span of 13 bases. The CDR3 loop is CASSLSGGHYGYTF. In DNA, the CDR3 is TGTGCCAGCAGTCTGTCGGGAGGACACTATGGCTACACCTTC.

V gene TRBV12-5 combines with J gene TRBJ1-1; no clear D. Germline-derived CDR1 and CDR2 are LGHNT and FRNRAP. The CDR3 is 12 amino acids. Trimming stripped 6 bases from V and 4 bases from J, with 9 bases between. The CDR3 is CASGLRGTEAFF. For the CDR3, the DNA is TGTGCTAGTGGCCTGCGGGGCACTGAAGCTTTCTTT.

The CDR3 is CASSQVTGMNTEAFF. The CDR3 DNA is TGCGCCAGCAGCCAAGTAACAGGGATGAACACTGAAGCTTTCTTT. V and J are TRBV4-1 and TRBJ1-1, with D perhaps matching TRBD1 (6 bases). The germline V and J ends were trimmed by 1 base and 0 bases, with 9 bases remaining between them. The germline gives CDR1 MGHRA, CDR2 YSYEKL. This CDR3 region has 15 residues.

The chain carries TRBV27 and TRBJ2-7, with 9 bases lining up with TRBD1. This CDR3 comprises 18 residues. Germline trimming cut 4 bases from V and 1 base from J; bases unmatched to any gene: 14. CDR1 MNHEY and CDR2 SMNVEV come from the germline V gene (reference sequence). In DNA, the CDR3 is TGTGCCAGCAGTTCGGGGGTTCAGACAGGGGGAAAGTCCTACGAGCAGTACTTC. This translates into CASSSGVQTGGKSYEQYF.

V is TRBV25-1 and J is TRBJ2-7; 9 bases are shared with TRBD1. There are 13 residues in the CDR3. Germline lookup yields CDR1 MGHDK and CDR2 SYGVNS. Trimming took 8 bases from V and 5 from J; bases not matched to a gene: 7. CDR3 amino acids: CASDRQGGDEQYF. The CDR3 nucleotides read TGTGCCAGCGATAGACAGGGGGGAGACGAGCAGTACTTC.